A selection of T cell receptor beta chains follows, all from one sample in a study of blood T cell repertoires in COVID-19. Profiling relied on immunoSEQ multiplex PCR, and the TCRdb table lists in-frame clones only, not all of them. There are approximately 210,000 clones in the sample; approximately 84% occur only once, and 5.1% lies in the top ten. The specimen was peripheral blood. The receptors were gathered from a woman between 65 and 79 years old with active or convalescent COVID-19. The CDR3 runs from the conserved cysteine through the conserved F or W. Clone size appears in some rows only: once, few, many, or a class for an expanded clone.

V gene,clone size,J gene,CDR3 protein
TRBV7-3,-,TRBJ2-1,CASSPPGGNNEQFF
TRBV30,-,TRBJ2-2,CAWGDTTTGELFF
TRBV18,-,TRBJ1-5,CASSRGTSRTQPQHF
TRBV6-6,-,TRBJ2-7,CASSRERRWAGNYEQYF
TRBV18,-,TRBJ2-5,CASSLQETQYF
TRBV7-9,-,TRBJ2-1,CASVSGGHSYNEQFF
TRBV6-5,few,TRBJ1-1,CASSYSRWMNTEAFF
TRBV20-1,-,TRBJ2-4,CSASPGLANLRNIQYF
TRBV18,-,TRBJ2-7,CASSPSQGALEQYF
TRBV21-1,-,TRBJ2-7,CASPAEGGRDSYEQYF
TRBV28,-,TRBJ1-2,CASSFMGAGGYTF
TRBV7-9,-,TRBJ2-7,CASSPEVPYEQYF
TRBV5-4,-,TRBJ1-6,CASSRTGVGTYNSPLHF
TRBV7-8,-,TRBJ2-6,CASSLAFRGNSGANVLTF
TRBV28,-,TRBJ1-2,CASSRDRVNYGYTF
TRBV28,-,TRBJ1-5,CASSPFGGQPQHF
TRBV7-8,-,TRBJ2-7,CASSLRDRKYEQYF
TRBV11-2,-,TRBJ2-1,CASGPQVLYNEQFF
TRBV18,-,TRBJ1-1,CASSPFTGNTEAFF
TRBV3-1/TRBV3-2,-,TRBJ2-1,CASSGTGGRGNNEQFF